The entry below gives a single TCR beta chain sequence along with its context. This entry is derived from a study of blood T cell repertoires in COVID-19. The table came from immunoSEQ multiplex PCR; TCRdb's copy has only in-frame clones and leaves some out. The sample gives around 200,000 clones, 80% of which show up once; less than 8% is in the top ten. CDR1 SGHRS and CDR2 YFSETQ come from the germline V gene. CDR3 size: 15 residues. Unmatched junction bases numbered 4, after V lost 4 bases and J lost 2 bases. This sequence originates from a woman aged 40-49 years with acute COVID-19. The rearrangement joins TRBV5-1 to TRBJ1-3; 9 bases agree with TRBD1. The material sequenced was PBMCs or T cells enriched from blood (not recorded which). CDR3: CASSRDRAAGNTIYF. The CDR3 coding sequence is TGCGCCAGCAGCCGGGACAGGGCAGCTGGAAACACCATATATTTT.